The present T cell receptor beta chain was sequenced within a study of blood T cell repertoires in COVID-19. Study overall: Both acute and convalescent COVID-19 samples were obtained from the United States, Italy and Spain. The cDNA or gDNA used as material had been derived from T cells, B-cell-depleted T cells, or PBMCs.

The CDR3 runs 16 residues. Germline V gene data show CDR1 as SEHNR and CDR2 as FQNEAQ (reference sequence). The V gene end was trimmed by 1 base and the J gene end by 10 bases; junction bases not matched to a gene: 7. Profiling relied on immunoSEQ multiplex PCR, and the TCRdb table lists in-frame clones only, not all of them. The profile shows about 100,000 clones, roughly 92% of them singletons. V and J are TRBV7-9 and TRBJ1-6; 10 bases map to TRBD1. This sequence was found in a man between 70 and 80 years old with acute or convalescent COVID-19. Sequenced: peripheral blood. CDR3 nucleotides: TGTGCCAGCAGCTTAGGCCGCTGGGACAGGGGATCACCCCTCCACTTT. It specifies CASSLGRWDRGSPLHF. The full variable domain, completed using reference TRBV7-9 and TRBJ1-6, is DTGVSQNPRHKITKRGQNVTFRCDPISEHNRLYWYRQTLGQGPEFLTYFQNEAQLEKSRLLSDRFSAERPKGSFSTLEIQRTEQGDSAMYLCASSLGRWDRGSPLHFGNGTRLTVT.